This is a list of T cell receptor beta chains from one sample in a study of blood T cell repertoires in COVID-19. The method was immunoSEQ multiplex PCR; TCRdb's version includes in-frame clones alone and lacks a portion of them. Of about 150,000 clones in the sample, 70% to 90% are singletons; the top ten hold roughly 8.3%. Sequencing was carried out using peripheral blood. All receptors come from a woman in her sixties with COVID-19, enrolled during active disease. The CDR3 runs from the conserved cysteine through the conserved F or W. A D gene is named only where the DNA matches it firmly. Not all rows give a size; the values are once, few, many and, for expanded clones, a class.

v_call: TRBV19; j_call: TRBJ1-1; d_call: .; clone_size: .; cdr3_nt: TGTGCCAGTAGCTGGACAGAGAACACTGAAGCTTTCTTT; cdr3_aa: CASSWTENTEAFF
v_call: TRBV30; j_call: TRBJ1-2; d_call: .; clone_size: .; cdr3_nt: TGTGCCTGGAGTTCCGACAGTCCCTATGGCTACACCTTC; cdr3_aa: CAWSSDSPYGYTF
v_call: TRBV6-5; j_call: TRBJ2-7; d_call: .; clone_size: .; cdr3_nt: TGTGCCAGCAGTTACTATTTCGGACAGCACTACGAGCAGTACTTC; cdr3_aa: CASSYYFGQHYEQYF
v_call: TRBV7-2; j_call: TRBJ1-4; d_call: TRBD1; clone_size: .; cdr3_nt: TGTGCCAGCAGCCGCGACGGGACAGAGTATGAAAAACTGTTTTTT; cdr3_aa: CASSRDGTEYEKLFF
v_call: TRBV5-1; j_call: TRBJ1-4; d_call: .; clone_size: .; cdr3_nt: TGCGCCAGCAGCTTGGAACCTCAGGGTGAAAAACTGTTTTTT; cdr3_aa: CASSLEPQGEKLFF
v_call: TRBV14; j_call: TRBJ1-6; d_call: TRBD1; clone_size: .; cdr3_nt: TGTGCCAGCAGCATTACAGGGGGCCGATCACCCCTCCACTTT; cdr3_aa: CASSITGGRSPLHF
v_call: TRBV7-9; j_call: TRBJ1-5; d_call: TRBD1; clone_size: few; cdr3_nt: TGTGCCAGCACCAGCGGGACAGGGGGAGAATATAGCAATCAGCCCCAGCATTTT; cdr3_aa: CASTSGTGGEYSNQPQHF
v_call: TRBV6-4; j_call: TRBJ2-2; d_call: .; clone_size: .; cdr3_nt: TGTGCCAGCAGTTCTTACCCCCGAGCGAACACCGGGGAGCTGTTTTTT; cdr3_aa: CASSSYPRANTGELFF
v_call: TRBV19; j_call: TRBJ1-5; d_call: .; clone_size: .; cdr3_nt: TGTGCCAGTAGGGTCAGTTATAGCAATCAGCCCCAGCATTTT; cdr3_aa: CASRVSYSNQPQHF
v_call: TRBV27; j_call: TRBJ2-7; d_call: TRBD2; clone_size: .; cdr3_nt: TGTGCCAGCAGTACGGGGACTAGCGGGAGAGACGAGCAGTACTTC; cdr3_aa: CASSTGTSGRDEQYF
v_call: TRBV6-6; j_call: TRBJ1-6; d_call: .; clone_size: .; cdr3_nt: TGTGCCAGCAACGAGGGTATTTCACCCCTCCACTTT; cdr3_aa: CASNEGISPLHF
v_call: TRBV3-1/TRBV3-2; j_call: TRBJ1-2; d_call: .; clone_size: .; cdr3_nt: TGTGCCAGCCGAGGGGGGGGGATCTATGGCTACACCTTC; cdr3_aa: CASRGGGIYGYTF
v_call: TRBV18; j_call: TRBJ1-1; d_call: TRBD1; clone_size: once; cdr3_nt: TGTGCCAGCTCATCCGGACAGGGGGCGACTGAAGCTTTCTTT; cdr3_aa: CASSSGQGATEAFF
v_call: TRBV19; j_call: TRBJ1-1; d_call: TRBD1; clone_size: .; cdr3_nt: TGTGCCAGTAGTCGACATGGACAGGGCGCTTCGAAGAACACTGAAGCTTTCTTT; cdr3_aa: CASSRHGQGASKNTEAFF
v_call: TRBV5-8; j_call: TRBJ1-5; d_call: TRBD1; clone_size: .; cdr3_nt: TGTGCCAGCAGCTCGGGACAGGGGGACAGTCAGCCCCAGCATTTT; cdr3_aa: CASSSGQGDSQPQHF
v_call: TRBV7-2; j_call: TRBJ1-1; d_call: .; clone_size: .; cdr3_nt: TGTGCCAGCAGCTCTACTCCCTCAGGGGAAGCTTTCTTT; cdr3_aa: CASSSTPSGEAFF
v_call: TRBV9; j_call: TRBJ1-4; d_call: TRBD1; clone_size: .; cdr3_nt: TGTGCCAGCAGCGCAGGGGGCACAAATGAAAAACTGTTTTTT; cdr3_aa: CASSAGGTNEKLFF
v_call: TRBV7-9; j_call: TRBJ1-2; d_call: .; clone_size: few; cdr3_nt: TGTGCCAGCAGCTTAGGTGCACAAGCGACTGGCTACACCTTC; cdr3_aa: CASSLGAQATGYTF
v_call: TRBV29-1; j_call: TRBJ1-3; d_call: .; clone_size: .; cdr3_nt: TGCAGCGTTCGGGTGGCGGGAAACACCATATATTTT; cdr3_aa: CSVRVAGNTIYF
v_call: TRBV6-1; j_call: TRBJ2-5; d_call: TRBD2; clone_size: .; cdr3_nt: TGTGCCAGCAGTGTTGGACTAGCGGGAGGGGAAGAGACCCAGTACTTC; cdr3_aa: CASSVGLAGGEETQYF
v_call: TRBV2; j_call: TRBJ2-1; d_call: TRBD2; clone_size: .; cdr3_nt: TGTGCCAGCAGCCAAGCTAGCGGAGAGTACAATGAGCAGTTCTTC; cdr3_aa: CASSQASGEYNEQFF
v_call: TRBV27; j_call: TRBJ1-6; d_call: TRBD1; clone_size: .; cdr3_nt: TGTGCCAGCAGTCTTAGGCCCCGACAGGGAAATTCACCCCTCCACTTT; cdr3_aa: CASSLRPRQGNSPLHF
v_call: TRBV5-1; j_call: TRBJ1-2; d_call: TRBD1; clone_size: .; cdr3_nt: TGCGCCAGCAGGGGAAACAGGGGTTCGGCCTATGGCTACACCTTC; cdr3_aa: CASRGNRGSAYGYTF
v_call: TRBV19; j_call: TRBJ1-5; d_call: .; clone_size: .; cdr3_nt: TGTGCCAGTAGTATAGGAGGGGGTTGGGGGCCCAATCAGCCCCAGCATTTT; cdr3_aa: CASSIGGGWGPNQPQHF
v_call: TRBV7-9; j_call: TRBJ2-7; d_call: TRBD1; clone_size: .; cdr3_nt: TGTGCCAGCAGCCCGAAGACCGGGACAGGGGCTTACGAGCAGTACTTC; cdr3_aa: CASSPKTGTGAYEQYF
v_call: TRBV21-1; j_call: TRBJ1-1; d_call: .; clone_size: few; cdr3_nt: TGTGCCATCCGACAGGGGAGAGCTTTCTTT; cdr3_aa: CAIRQGRAFF
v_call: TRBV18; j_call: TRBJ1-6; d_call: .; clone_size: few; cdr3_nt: TGTGCCAGCTCACCGCGGGACGGACCCTCCTATAATTCACCCCTCCACTTT; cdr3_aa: CASSPRDGPSYNSPLHF